The source of this TCR beta chain is a study of shared clonotypes between healthy human individuals. The V gene end was trimmed by 5 bases and the J gene end by 5 bases; junction bases not matched to a gene: 1. The CDR3 is 12 residues long. The germline CDR1 and CDR2 sequences are LNHDA and SQIVND (reference sequence). Ten immunoSEQ deep assay plates served to sequence unsorted PBMC DNA. The assay was immunoSEQ multiplex PCR, and TCRdb's table has in-frame clones only and misses some. The table lists some 480,000 clones, around 79% of them singletons, with approximately 12% in the top ten. Adult donors, all healthy and HIV-negative, had no recent acute infections or vaccinations.

V gene TRBV19 combines with J gene TRBJ1-2, with TRBD1 matching 8 bases. The sequence came from a woman in her 40s in good health. Some clones in this sample may be carry-over from other donors' samples. The source material was PBMCs. CDR3 region: CASSRTGYGYTF. Here the CDR3 DNA reads TGTGCCAGTAGTCGGACAGGGTATGGCTACACCTTC.